The 21 T cell receptor beta chains in this list originate from one sample, sequenced in a study of control samples from healthy donors and cancer patients. Data came from immunoSEQ multiplex PCR; TCRdb stores just in-frame clones and leaves some out. The sample lists over 100,000 clones, 88% seen once, with roughly 3.3% in the top ten. Sequences were obtained from blood. These receptors originate from a middle-aged man in good health.

The chain links TRBV21-1 to TRBJ2-7; the table's D call TRBD1 went unverified against the DNA. TRBV21-1 is a listed pseudogene. The CDR3 consists of 15 residues. The DNA for the CDR3 is TGTGCCAGCAGCCCAAGGAAGGCTACAGGGCACGAGCAGTACTTC. Amino acid sequence: CASSPRKATGHEQYF.

This clone was picked up one time. V and J are TRBV5-6 and TRBJ2-7, with 8 bases aligning to TRBD1. The length of the CDR3 is 13 residues. V lost 4 bases and J lost 6; bases outside the gene matches: 6. Per germline, CDR1 SGHDT and CDR2 YYEEEE. CDR3 DNA: TGTGCCAGCAGCACTGGGACAGGAGGCGAGCAGTACTTC. This codes for CASSTGTGGEQYF. The entire variable domain, with the rest obtained from reference TRBV5-6 and TRBJ2-7, is as follows: DAGVTQSPTHLIKTRGQQVTLRCSPKSGHDTVSWYQQALGQGPQFIFQYYEEEERQRGNFPDRFSGHQFPNYSSELNVNALLLGDSALYLCASSTGTGGEQYFGPGTRLTVT.

This chain connects TRBV7-9 to TRBJ1-1; D is unresolved. The germline V gene encodes CDR1 SEHNR and CDR2 FQNEAQ (reference sequence). Between the trimmed V and J ends, which lost 5 bases and 0 bases, there was a span of 7 bases. The CDR3 covers 13 residues. CDR3 in amino acids: CASSRTLNTEAFF. The CDR3, as DNA: TGTGCCAGCAGCCGGACTTTGAACACTGAAGCTTTCTTT.

The V gene is TRBV6-5, the J gene TRBJ1-1; TRBD1 aligns across 7 bases. The CDR3 consists of 16 residues. Germline-derived CDR1 and CDR2 are MNHEY and SVGAGI. V shed 4 bases and J 1 base; nucleotides not matched to a gene: 9. The CDR3: CASSFTMTGSNTEAFF. The CDR3, as DNA: TGTGCCAGCAGTTTCACAATGACAGGGTCGAACACTGAAGCTTTCTTT.

The chain employs TRBV7-2 and TRBJ2-2; possible D gene TRBD1, 5 bases. The CDR3 extends over 16 amino acids. Trimming took 5 bases from V and 7 from J, leaving 20 bases between them. The V gene's germline CDR1 is SGHTA and CDR2 FQGNSA. The CDR3 loop reads CASSPMGRPRVGELFF. CDR3 DNA sequence: TGTGCCAGCAGCCCTATGGGGCGACCTAGGGTCGGGGAGCTGTTTTTT.

V usage is TRBV18 and J usage is TRBJ1-5, with D perhaps matching TRBD1 (5 bases). V was pared by 1 base and J by 7 bases, with 11 bases between. The germline gives CDR1 KGHSH, CDR2 LQKENI. This CDR3 region has 14 residues. Here the CDR3 reads CASSPRGGPQPQHF. The CDR3 DNA is TGTGCCAGCTCACCACGGGGGGGTCCCCAGCCCCAGCATTTT. The whole variable domain, remainder taken from reference TRBV18 and TRBJ1-5, is NAGVMQNPRHLVRRRGQEARLRCSPMKGHSHVYWYRQLPEEGLKFMVYLQKENIIDESGMPKERFSAEFPKEGPSILRIQQVVRGDSAAYFCASSPRGGPQPQHFGDGTRLSIL.

The chain carries TRBV13 and TRBJ2-2, with D perhaps given as TRBD1 or TRBD2 (5 bases each). Trimming removed 3 bases at V and 2 bases at J, with 10 bases between. The CDR3 consists of 15 residues. Looked up from germline, CDR1 is PRHDT and CDR2 is FYEKMQ (reference sequence). CDR3 nucleotides: TGTGCCAGCAGCTTCCGGGGACCTAACACCGGGGAGCTGTTTTTT. It specifies CASSFRGPNTGELFF.

This chain joins TRBV11-1 and TRBJ1-1; D unresolved. Per germline, CDR1 SGHAT and CDR2 FQDESV (reference sequence). The CDR3 covers 13 residues. Trimming stripped 4 bases from V and 1 base from J, with 7 bases between. The CDR3 loop reads CASSSGRNTEAFF. The CDR3 DNA sequence: TGTGCCAGCAGCTCTGGACGGAACACTGAAGCTTTCTTT.

This clone is categorized as medium-sized. The chain uses TRBV5-1 and TRBJ1-6, with 7 positions matching TRBD1. Germline V lookup: CDR1 SGHRS, CDR2 YFSETQ. The CDR3 runs to 15 residues. J gave up 9 bases and V 3 bases, and 9 bases lay outside the gene matches. This CDR3 reads CASSYSGTEASPLHF. The DNA of the CDR3 is TGCGCCAGCAGCTACTCCGGGACAGAGGCTTCACCCCTCCACTTT.

This chain connects TRBV7-2 to TRBJ2-3; TRBD2 agrees at 8 bases. With 4 bases clipped from V and 3 bases from J, the junction kept 12 bases outside the gene matches. From germline, CDR1 is SGHTA and CDR2 FQGNSA. This CDR3 is 17 amino acids long. The CDR3 protein is CASSSQVGGGRTDTQYF. The CDR3 DNA sequence: TGTGCCAGCAGCTCCCAAGTCGGGGGGGGGAGGACAGATACGCAGTATTTT.

This clone was seen just once. V is TRBV29-1 and J is TRBJ2-1; the match to TRBD2 covers 16 bases. V shed 6 bases and J 9 bases; nucleotides not matched to a gene: 5. Germline V gene data show CDR1 as SQVTM and CDR2 as ANQGSEA. The CDR3 has 14 amino acids. CDR3 sequence reads: CSVGTSGGATEQFF. In nucleotides, the CDR3 is TGCAGCGTAGGGACTAGCGGGGGGGCCACTGAGCAGTTCTTC.

This clone showed up just once. The chain couples TRBV5-4 to TRBJ2-5, with 7 bases matching TRBD1. This CDR3 is 12 amino acids long. Germline loops: CDR1 SGHNT, CDR2 YYREEE (reference sequence). V lost 7 bases and J lost 4; bases outside the gene matches: 4. The CDR3 DNA reads TGTGCCAGCTATAACAGGGGAGAGACCCAGTACTTC. Translation: CASYNRGETQYF.

The chain uses TRBV25-1 and TRBJ1-2; possible D gene TRBD1, 5 bases. Germline V gene lookup returns CDR1 MGHDK and CDR2 SYGVNS. The CDR3 runs 14 residues. V lost 5 bases, J lost 3 bases, and 13 bases lay in between. The CDR3 region has the DNA TGTGCCAGCAGTTCATCAGACAGATACTATGGCTACACCTTC. Its translation: CASSSSDRYYGYTF.

This clone was picked up one time. V usage is TRBV9 and J usage is TRBJ1-2; no reliable D call. Germline V CDR1 and CDR2: SGDLS, YYNGEE. The CDR3 is made up of 12 amino acids. Trimming pared 4 bases from V and 4 bases from J, leaving 8 bases between. DNA for the CDR3: TGTGCCAGCAGCTCCCGAATCTATGGCTACACCTTC. This encodes CASSSRIYGYTF.

This chain links TRBV3-1 (or the pseudogene TRBV3-2) with TRBJ2-7; 10 bases align to TRBD1. The trim removed 3 bases at V and 6 bases at J, leaving 5 bases unmatched. Germline V gene sequence: CDR1 LGHDT, CDR2 YNNKEL (reference sequence). The CDR3 extends over 14 amino acids. CDR3 amino acids: CASSQTGGRVEQYF. CDR3 coding DNA: TGTGCCAGCAGCCAGACAGGGGGCCGGGTCGAGCAGTACTTC.

This chain joins TRBV5-1 and TRBJ2-4; TRBD1 matches 10 bases. The CDR3 consists of 14 residues. Trimming cost V 1 base and J 7 bases; bases outside gene matches: 2. The germline CDR1 and CDR2 sequences are SGHRS and YFSETQ. The CDR3 coding sequence is TGCGCCAGCAGCTTGTCGGGACAGGGGAACATTCAGTACTTC. Residues: CASSLSGQGNIQYF.

J is TRBJ2-5 and V is TRBV4-2; D is uncertain. The CDR3 consists of 14 residues. Germline CDR1 LGHNA, CDR2 YNFKEQ. Trimming took 0 bases from V and 3 from J, leaving 8 bases between them. The DNA of the CDR3 is TGTGCCAGCAGCCAAGAAGGTTTAGAAGAGACCCAGTACTTC. This translates into CASSQEGLEETQYF.

By share, this clone ranks as medium-sized. The chain joins TRBV6-6 to TRBJ1-1, with D hard to call. Deletions cut 6 bases from V and 0 bases from J, with 8 bases between. CDR3 length: 13 residues. The germline V gene encodes CDR1 MNHNY and CDR2 SVGAGI (reference sequence). CDR3 region: CASSQEMNTEAFF. The CDR3 DNA is TGTGCCAGCAGCCAAGAGATGAACACTGAAGCTTTCTTT.

This sequence joins TRBV6-5 and TRBJ2-4, with 8 nucleotides matching TRBD1. The ends lost 4 bases at V and 1 base at J; junction bases unmatched: 6. The CDR3 is made up of 16 amino acids. Germline V gene sequence: CDR1 MNHEY, CDR2 SVGAGI. DNA for the CDR3: TGTGCCAGCAGTTTGACAGGGGAGTTTGCCAAAAACATTCAGTACTTC. Its translation: CASSLTGEFAKNIQYF.

This chain joins TRBV3-1 (or the pseudogene TRBV3-2) and TRBJ2-3, with TRBD1 matching 7 bases. The junction had 6 bases not matched to a gene; V was cut back by 4 bases and J by 2 bases. The CDR3 extends over 15 amino acids. In germline, CDR1 is LGHDT, CDR2 YNNKEL (reference sequence). DNA of the CDR3: TGTGCCAGCAGCCCCTTAGACAGGGCCACAGATACGCAGTATTTT. Translating it yields CASSPLDRATDTQYF.

The rearrangement joins TRBV5-1 to TRBJ1-5, with D possibly TRBD1 on 5 matching bases. Per germline, CDR1 SGHRS and CDR2 YFSETQ. This CDR3 is 15 amino acids long. V was clipped by 1 base and J by 1 base, with 9 bases between them. For the CDR3, the DNA is TGCGCCAGCAGCTTGTTCGGGGGGAGCAATCAGCCCCAGCATTTT. Translating gives CASSLFGGSNQPQHF.